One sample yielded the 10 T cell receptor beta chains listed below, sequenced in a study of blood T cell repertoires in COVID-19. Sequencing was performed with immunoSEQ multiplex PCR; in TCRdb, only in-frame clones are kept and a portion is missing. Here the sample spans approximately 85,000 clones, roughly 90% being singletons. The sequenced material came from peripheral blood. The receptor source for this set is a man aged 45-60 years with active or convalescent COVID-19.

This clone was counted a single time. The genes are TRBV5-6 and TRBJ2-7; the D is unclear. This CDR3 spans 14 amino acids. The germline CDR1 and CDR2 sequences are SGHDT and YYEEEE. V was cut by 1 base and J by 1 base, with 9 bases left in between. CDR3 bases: TGTGCCAGCAGCTTGAGTTCCGGGTCCTACGAGCAGTACTTC. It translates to CASSLSSGSYEQYF.

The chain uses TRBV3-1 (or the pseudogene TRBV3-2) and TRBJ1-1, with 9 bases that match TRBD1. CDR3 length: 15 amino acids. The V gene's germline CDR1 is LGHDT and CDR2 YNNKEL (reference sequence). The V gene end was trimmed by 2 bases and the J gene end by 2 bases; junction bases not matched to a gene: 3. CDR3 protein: CASSQRGQGNTEAFF. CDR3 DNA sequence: TGTGCCAGCAGCCAAAGGGGACAGGGTAACACTGAAGCTTTCTTT.

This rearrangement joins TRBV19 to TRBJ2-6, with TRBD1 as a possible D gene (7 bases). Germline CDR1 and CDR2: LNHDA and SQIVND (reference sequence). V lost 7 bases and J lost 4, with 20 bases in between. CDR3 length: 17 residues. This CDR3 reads CASTGDREKIGANVLTF. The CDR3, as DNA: TGTGCCAGTACGGGAGACAGGGAAAAGATCGGGGCCAACGTCCTGACTTTC.

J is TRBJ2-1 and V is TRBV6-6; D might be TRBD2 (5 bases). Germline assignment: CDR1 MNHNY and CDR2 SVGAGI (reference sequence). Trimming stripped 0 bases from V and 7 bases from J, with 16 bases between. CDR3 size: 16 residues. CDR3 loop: CASSYSSLAGVNEQFF. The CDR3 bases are TGTGCCAGCAGTTACTCGTCCCTAGCTGGTGTTAATGAGCAGTTCTTC.

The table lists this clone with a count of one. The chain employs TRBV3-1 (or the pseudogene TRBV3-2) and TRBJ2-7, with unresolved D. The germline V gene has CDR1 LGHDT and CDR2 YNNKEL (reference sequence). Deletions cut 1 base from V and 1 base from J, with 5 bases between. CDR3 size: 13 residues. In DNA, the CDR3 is TGTGCCAGCAGCCAAGTGTCGTCCTACGAGCAGTACTTC. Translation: CASSQVSSYEQYF.

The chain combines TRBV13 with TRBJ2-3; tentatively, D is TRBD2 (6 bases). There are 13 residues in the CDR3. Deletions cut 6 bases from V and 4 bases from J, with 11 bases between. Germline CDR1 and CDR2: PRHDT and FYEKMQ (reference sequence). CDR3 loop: CASRGGFADTQYF. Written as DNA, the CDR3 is TGTGCCAGCAGGGGGGGTTTCGCAGATACGCAGTATTTT. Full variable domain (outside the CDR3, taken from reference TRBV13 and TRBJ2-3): AAGVIQSPRHLIKEKRETATLKCYPIPRHDTVYWYQQGPGQDPQFLISFYEKMQSDKGSIPDRFSAQQFSDYHSELNMSSLELGDSALYFCASRGGFADTQYFGPGTRLTVL.

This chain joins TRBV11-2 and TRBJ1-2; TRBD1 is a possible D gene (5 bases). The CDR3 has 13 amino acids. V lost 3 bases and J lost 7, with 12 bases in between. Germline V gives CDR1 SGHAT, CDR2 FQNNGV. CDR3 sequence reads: CASSFTGGSGYTF. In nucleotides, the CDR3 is TGTGCCAGCAGCTTCACGGGGGGTAGTGGCTACACCTTC.

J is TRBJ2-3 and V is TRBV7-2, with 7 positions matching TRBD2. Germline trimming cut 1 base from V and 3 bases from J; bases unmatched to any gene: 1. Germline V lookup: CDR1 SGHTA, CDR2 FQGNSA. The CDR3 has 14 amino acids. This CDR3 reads CASSLVGGTDTQYF. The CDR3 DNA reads TGTGCCAGCAGCTTAGTGGGGGGGACAGATACGCAGTATTTT.

The CDR3: CAISEEVGETQYF. CDR3 nucleotide sequence: TGTGCCATCAGTGAGGAGGTTGGGGAGACCCAGTACTTC. V and J are TRBV10-3 and TRBJ2-5, with D uncertain. Trimming took 2 bases from V and 5 from J, leaving 9 bases between them. CDR1 is ENHRY, CDR2 SYGVKD, per germline. The CDR3 length is 13 residues.

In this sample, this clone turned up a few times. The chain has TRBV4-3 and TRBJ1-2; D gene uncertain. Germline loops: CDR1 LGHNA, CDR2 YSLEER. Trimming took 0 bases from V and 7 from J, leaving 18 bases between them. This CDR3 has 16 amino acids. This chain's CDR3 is CASSQDSLRFESGYTF. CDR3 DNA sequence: TGCGCCAGCAGCCAAGACTCTCTCAGGTTCGAAAGTGGCTACACCTTC.